This TCR beta chain originates from a study of CD8+ T cells in alopecia areata. About the study: The drug, tofacitinib, lasted 6 to 18 months, followed by 6 months off drug. Severity in treated patients was scored by percentage of scalp area affected. Study results and limitations: Scalp repertoires also include resident alphabeta T cells from normal skin.

Treatment indicated: oral pan-JAK inhibitor, 5-10 mg twice daily. Specimens obtained from alopecia areata patients comprised lesional scalp punch biopsies and peripheral blood. Remarks on this clone: Its antigen remains unidentified.

Extracted RNA was reverse transcribed, and the resulting cDNA served as sequencing template. The repertoire was sequenced with immunoSEQ multiplex PCR; TCRdb's copy has only in-frame clones and lacks some. In the table there are 200,000 to 250,000 clones, 64% of which are singletons. Sequences were derived from CD4+ T cells sorted from blood, sampled at week 4, from a patient treated with tofacitinib. This clonotype was sampled from a human donor with alopecia areata.

As DNA, the CDR3 is TGTGCCAGCAGTTTGTCGAGGGCGACCTATGGCTACACCTTC. This codes for CASSLSRATYGYTF. The chain uses TRBV6-6 and TRBJ1-2; D remains ambiguous. CDR1 is MNHNY and CDR2 is SVGAGI in the germline V gene (reference sequence). The V end lost 4 bases, the J end lost 4 bases, and 13 bases lay between the germline ends. The CDR3 spans 14 residues.